This T cell receptor (beta chain) is drawn from a study of cytomegalovirus exposure and HLA in healthy donors. A few counts support this clone. Its specificity is unknown. Despite likely unrecorded immune exposures, the donors were nominally healthy at the time of sampling. Study-wide results and limits: Common viral pathogens seemed, in a later analysis, to connect with several of the most significant clusters. A later analysis, which compared TCR beta chains of equal frequency, found the HLA-associated ones more clonally expanded. Productive rates of about 87% or about 30% were seen for most TCR beta V segments in an earlier analysis.

It was with 60 Vbeta and 13 Jbeta primers that the PCR ran. Libraries were prepared by immunoSEQ multiplex PCR; TCRdb keeps only in-frame clonotypes and omits some of them. The repertoire has 75,000 to 100,000 clones, roughly three fifths of them found once; the top ten carry roughly 3.2%. This CDR3 is built from 13 residues. CDR1 SNHLY and CDR2 FYNNEI come from the germline V gene. Trimming stripped 6 bases from V and 4 bases from J, with 12 bases between. The material sequenced was PBMCs. The V and J genes are TRBV2 and TRBJ2-5, with D unclear. The receptor was isolated from a man between 60 and 75 years old in good health and CMV-seronegative. In DNA form, the CDR3 reads TGTGCCAGCAGCCTCCTAGTAAGAGAGACCCAGTACTTC. It translates to CASSLLVRETQYF.